This T cell receptor beta chain was retrieved from a study of shared clonotypes between healthy human individuals (dated by TCRdb to about 2020). Regarding the study in general: The cohort comprised a couple of women and a few men aged 18 to 49 years. To increase sequencing depth and limit assay-specific biases, TCR repertoire library preparation and sequencing were carried out by different laboratories using diverse techniques. For each donor, CD4 naive and CD4 memory were each run on three plates, CD8 naive on two plates, and CD8 memory on one plate. Leukapheresis yielded between about 0.85 and 10 billion PBMCs per donor. To estimate repertoire size and how much clonotypes are shared between individuals, the study performed deep sequencing of blood TCR repertoires from roughly five healthy adults.

The research as a whole found: The genetic and exposure-history diversity represented was limited by the small number of donors. Rarefaction of sorted-subset datasets indicated incomplete sequencing despite the large sequencing depth. Estimated clonotype richness was generally larger for naive than for memory subsets. When several donors were compared, the shared fraction of clonotypes was 5% to 6.5% for naive CD4, roughly 3.4% for naive CD8, more than 2% for memory CD4, and roughly 0.43% for memory CD8. Clonotypes shared by all four sorted-subset donors showed higher generation probabilities than non-shared clonotypes. Sampling was limited to blood, and TCR repertoires in tissue likely differ from TCR repertoires in blood. Pairwise subsampling indicated that sequencing depth was expected to affect the degree of clonotype sharing among donors.

Using the deep immunoSEQ assay, multiplex PCR amplified TCR CDR3 regions from genomic DNA. For each cell subset, the extracted genomic DNA was distributed evenly across all wells of several immunoSEQ 96-well plates, and each plate served as one replicate. For sorted subsets, roughly 190 ng of genomic DNA, equivalent to tens of thousands of T cell genomes, went into each replicate PCR. The purified libraries were quantified using a Qubit 3.0 fluorometer, sized with a Bioanalyzer 2100, and then quantified again using the KAPA Library Quantification kit. Every immunoSEQ 96-well plate was sequenced on a separate single-read 150-cycle Illumina NextSeq 550 flow cell. Per the source publication's procedure: Because only junctional sequences without quality scores were contained in the immunoSEQ output, filtering matching that applied to full-length reads could not be performed. Sequences were annotated with PyIR, a Python wrapper for IgBLAST v1.9, using IMGT germline references to assign V/J genes and CDR3. Any read was removed if the V/J assignment was weak (E-value above 1e-6), the CDR3 was missing, or the read contained stop codons, out-of-frame junctions, or ambiguous translated residues. V3J clonotypes were defined as sequences sharing the same inferred V gene, J gene, and CDR3 amino acid sequence. Percentage overlap between repertoires was calculated by dividing the number of shared unique clonotypes by the size of the smaller repertoire. Three approaches were used to assess repertoire richness: RTK rarefaction, the Chao1 estimator, and Recon v2.1 estimates of unobserved clonotypes. For all TCRbeta clonotypes obtained by the gDNA method from a handful of donors, generation probabilities were computed with OLGA. TCRdb obtained this table from immuneACCESS and retained in-frame rearrangements with V and J assigned. These tables miss some clones; where compared with another copy, unresolved V genes account for less than half of the shortfall, and the remainder is unexplained. V, J and clone size are those of that table, while D and trimming were read from the DNA. This sample comprises roughly 500,000 clones, around 96% of them detected only once. The ten largest make up 0.06% of the sample.

Donors were healthy HIV-negative adults with no recently reported acute infections or vaccinations. Every donor was a Caucasian adult living in Nashville, Tennessee, USA. CD4+ T cells were enriched by magnetic negative selection; naive cells were then positively selected on CD45RA, and the negative fraction formed the memory subset. Blood was obtained by leukapheresis, after which PBMCs were separated by Ficoll-Histopaque density gradient centrifugation and cryopreserved in liquid nitrogen vapor phase. Analytical flow cytometry was used to check the purity and quantity of each magnetically sorted T cell population. Genomic DNA was isolated from every sorted fraction and measured by UV absorbance on a Nanodrop 2000c. The CDR3 numbers 14 residues from cysteine through phenylalanine. Solely the CDR3 DNA is kept, with 42 bases framed from the first base. CDR1 and CDR2 (MNHNS, SASEGT) derive from the germline V gene. V is cut by 4 bases and J by 13 bases, and the space between the germline ends is 22 bases.

Notes on this clone: The antigen this receptor binds is unknown. Qualities for individual bases were not recorded, and no much larger clone is one base off.

Material: naive CD4+ T cells sorted from blood. Read against the paper, the sample's cell subset or site label means: CD45RA+ positively selected. This TCR came from a woman in her twenties or thirties in good health. This sequence uses TRBV6-1 and TRBJ1-2; the D gene is unclear. The CDR3 protein is CASSGDGPGWLGTF. The sequenced DNA is TGTGCCAGCAGTGGAGATGGACCTGGCTGGCTGGGCACCTTC.